The clone carrying this T cell receptor beta chain came up a few times. The sample originates from a study of T cell responses to AZD1222 COVID-19 vaccine. Germline V gives CDR1 MDHEN, CDR2 SYDVKM. The J segment lost 0 bases and the V segment lost 4 bases, leaving 5 bases of the junction unmatched. CDR3 length: 15 amino acids. The method was immunoSEQ multiplex PCR; TCRdb's version includes in-frame clones alone and lacks a portion of them. The table has under 150,000 clones, 90% to 95% seen once; the top ten hold about 3%. This chain uses TRBV28 with TRBJ1-1; 7 positions agree with TRBD1. The sample consisted of peripheral blood, taken on day 0 of MenACWY control vaccination. This sequence originates from an adult in good health. The CDR3 DNA reads TGTGCCAGCAGTTCGCAGGGGGTAATGAACACTGAAGCTTTCTTT. Translated, it gives CASSSQGVMNTEAFF. The complete variable domain, with remaining parts taken from reference TRBV28 and TRBJ1-1, reads DVKVTQSSRYLVKRTGEKVFLECVQDMDHENMFWYRQDPGLGLRLIYFSYDVKMKEKGDIPEGYSVSREKKERFSLILESASTNQTSMYLCASSSQGVMNTEAFFGQGTRLTVV.